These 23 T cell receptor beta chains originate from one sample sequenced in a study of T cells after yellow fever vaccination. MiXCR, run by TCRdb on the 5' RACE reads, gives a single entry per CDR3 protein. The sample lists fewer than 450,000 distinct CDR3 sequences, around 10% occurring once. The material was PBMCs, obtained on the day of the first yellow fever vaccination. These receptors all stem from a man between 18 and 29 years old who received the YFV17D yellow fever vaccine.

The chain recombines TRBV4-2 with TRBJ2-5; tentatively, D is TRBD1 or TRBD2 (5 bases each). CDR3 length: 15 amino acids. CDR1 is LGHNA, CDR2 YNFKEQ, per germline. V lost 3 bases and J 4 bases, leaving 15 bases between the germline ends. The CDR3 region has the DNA TGTGCCAGCAGCCAGTACCAGGGCGCGGGAGAGACCCAGTACTTC. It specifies CASSQYQGAGETQYF.

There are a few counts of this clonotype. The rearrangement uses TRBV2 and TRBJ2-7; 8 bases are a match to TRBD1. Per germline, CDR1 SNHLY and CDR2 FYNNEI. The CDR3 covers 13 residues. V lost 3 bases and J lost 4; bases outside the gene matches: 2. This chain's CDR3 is CASSDWTGYEQYV. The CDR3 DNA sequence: TGTGCCAGCAGTGACTGGACAGGGTACGAGCAGTACGTC.

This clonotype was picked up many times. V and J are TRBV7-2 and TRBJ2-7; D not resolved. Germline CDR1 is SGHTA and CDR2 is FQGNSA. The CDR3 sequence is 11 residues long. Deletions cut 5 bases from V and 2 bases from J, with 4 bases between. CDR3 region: CASSGAYEQYF. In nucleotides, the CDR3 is TGTGCCAGCAGCGGGGCCTACGAGCAGTACTTC.

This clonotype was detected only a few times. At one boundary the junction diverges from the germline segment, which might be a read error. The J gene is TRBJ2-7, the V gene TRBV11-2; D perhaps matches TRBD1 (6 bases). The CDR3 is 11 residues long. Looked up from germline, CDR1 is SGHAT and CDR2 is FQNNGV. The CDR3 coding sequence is TGTGCCAGCAGCTTATGGGACAAGCTCCACTTC. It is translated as CASSLWDKLHF.

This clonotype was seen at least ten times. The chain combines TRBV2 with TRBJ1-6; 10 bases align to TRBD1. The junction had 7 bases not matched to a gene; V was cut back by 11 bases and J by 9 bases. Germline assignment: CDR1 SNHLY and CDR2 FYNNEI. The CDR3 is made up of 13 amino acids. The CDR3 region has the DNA TGTGCCGGACGGACAGGGGGTCTTTCACCCCTCCACTTT. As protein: CAGRTGGLSPLHF.

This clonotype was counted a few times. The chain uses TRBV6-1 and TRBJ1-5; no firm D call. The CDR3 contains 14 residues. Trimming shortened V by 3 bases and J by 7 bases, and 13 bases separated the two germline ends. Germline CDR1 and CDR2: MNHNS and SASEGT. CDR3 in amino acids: CASSEQVDRQPQHF. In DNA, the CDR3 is TGTGCCAGCAGTGAGCAAGTAGATCGACAGCCCCAGCATTTT.

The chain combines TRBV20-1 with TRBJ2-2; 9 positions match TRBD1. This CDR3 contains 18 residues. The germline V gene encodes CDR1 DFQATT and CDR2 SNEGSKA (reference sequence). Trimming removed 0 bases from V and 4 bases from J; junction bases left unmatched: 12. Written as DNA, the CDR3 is TGCAGTGCTAGAGATCCCAACCGGGACAGGGCCCCCACCGGGGAGCTGTTTTTT. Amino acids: CSARDPNRDRAPTGELFF.

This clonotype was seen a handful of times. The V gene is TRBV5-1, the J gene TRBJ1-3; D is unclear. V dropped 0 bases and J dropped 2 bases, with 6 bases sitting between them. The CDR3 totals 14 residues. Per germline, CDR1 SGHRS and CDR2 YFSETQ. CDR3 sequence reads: CASSLGETGNTIYF. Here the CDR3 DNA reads TGCGCCAGCAGCTTGGGGGAGACTGGAAACACCATATATTTT. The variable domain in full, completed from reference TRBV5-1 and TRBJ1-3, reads KAGVTQTPRYLIKTRGQQVTLSCSPISGHRSVSWYQQTPGQGLQFLFEYFSETQRNKGNFPGRFSGRQFSNSRSEMNVSTLELGDSALYLCASSLGETGNTIYFGEGSWLTVV.

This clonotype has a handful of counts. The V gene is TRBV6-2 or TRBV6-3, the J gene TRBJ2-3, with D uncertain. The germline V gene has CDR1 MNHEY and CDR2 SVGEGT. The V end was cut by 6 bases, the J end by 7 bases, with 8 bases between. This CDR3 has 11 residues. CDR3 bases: TGTGCCAGCAGACGCGGCAATACGCAGTATTTT. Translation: CASRRGNTQYF.

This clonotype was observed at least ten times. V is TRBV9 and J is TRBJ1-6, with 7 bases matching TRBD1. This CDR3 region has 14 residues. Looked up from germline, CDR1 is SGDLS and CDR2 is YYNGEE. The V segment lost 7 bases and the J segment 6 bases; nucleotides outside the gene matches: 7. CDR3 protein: CASGKGGSNSPLHF. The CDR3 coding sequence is TGTGCCAGCGGAAAAGGGGGCAGTAATTCACCCCTCCACTTT.

CDR3: CASSLLARPEEKLFF. In nucleotides, the CDR3 is TGCGCCAGCAGCTTGTTGGCCAGGCCCGAAGAAAAACTGTTTTTT. This rearrangement joins TRBV5-1 to TRBJ1-4; D unclear. Germline V gives CDR1 SGHRS, CDR2 YFSETQ. V was cut by 1 base and J by 8 bases, with 15 bases left in between. The CDR3 runs to 15 residues.

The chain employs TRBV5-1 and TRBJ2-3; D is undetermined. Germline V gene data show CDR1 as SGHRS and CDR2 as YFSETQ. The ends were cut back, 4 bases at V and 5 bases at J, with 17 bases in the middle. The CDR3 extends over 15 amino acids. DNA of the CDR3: TGCGCCAGCAGCCTTTCCCTTACACGCTTAGATACGCAGTATTTT. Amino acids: CASSLSLTRLDTQYF. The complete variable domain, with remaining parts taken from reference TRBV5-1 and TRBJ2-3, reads KAGVTQTPRYLIKTRGQQVTLSCSPISGHRSVSWYQQTPGQGLQFLFEYFSETQRNKGNFPGRFSGRQFSNSRSEMNVSTLELGDSALYLCASSLSLTRLDTQYFGPGTRLTVL.

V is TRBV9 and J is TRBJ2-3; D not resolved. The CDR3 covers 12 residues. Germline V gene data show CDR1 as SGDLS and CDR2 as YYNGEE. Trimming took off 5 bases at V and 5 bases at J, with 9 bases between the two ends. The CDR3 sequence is CASSAKGDTQYF. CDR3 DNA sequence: TGTGCCAGCAGTGCCAAGGGAGATACGCAGTATTTT.

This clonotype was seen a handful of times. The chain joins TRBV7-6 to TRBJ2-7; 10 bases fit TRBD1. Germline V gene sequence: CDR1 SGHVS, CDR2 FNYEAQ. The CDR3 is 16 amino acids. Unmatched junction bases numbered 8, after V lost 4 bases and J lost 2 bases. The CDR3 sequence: CASSYQDRGITYEQYV. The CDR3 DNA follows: TGTGCCAGCAGCTACCAGGACAGGGGGATAACCTACGAGCAGTACGTC.

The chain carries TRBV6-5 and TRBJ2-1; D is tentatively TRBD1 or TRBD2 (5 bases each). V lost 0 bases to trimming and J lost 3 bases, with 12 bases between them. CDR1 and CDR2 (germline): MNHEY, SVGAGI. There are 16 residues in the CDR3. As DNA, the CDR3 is TGTGCCAGCAGTTACTCCGCCCGGGGCATCTACAATGAGCAGTTCTTC. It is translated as CASSYSARGIYNEQFF.

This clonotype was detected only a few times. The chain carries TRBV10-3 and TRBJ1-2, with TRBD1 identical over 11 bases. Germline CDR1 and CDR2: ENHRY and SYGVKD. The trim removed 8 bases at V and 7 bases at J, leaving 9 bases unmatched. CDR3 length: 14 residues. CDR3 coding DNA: TGTGCCATCTCCCCGGACAGGGGGCTAGGTGGCTACACCTTC. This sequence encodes CAISPDRGLGGYTF.

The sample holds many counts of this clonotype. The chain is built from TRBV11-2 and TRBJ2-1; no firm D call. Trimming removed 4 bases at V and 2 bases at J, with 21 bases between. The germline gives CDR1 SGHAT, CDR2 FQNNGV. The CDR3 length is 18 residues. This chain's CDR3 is CASSSTPVSNSPYNEQFF. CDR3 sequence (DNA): TGTGCCAGCAGCTCCACCCCGGTGTCGAATAGTCCCTACAATGAGCAGTTCTTC.

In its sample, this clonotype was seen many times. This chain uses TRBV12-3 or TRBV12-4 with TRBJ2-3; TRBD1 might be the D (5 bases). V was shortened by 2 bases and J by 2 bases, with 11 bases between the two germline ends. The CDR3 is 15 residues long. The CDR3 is CASSLSGALTDTQYF. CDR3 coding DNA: TGTGCCAGCAGTTTAAGTGGGGCTCTCACAGATACGCAGTATTTT.

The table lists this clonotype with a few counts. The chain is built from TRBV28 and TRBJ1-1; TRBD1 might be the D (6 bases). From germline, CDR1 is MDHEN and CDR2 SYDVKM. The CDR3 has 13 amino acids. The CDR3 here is CASGRGRDTEAFF. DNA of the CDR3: TGTGCTAGCGGTCGGGGGCGGGACACTGAAGCTTTCTTT.

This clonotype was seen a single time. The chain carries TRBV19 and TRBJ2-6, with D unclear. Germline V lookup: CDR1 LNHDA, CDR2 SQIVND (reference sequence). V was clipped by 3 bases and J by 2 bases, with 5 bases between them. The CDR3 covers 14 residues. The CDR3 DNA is TGTGCCAGTAGTATCGGCCCTGGGGCCAACGTCCTGACTTTC. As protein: CASSIGPGANVLTF.

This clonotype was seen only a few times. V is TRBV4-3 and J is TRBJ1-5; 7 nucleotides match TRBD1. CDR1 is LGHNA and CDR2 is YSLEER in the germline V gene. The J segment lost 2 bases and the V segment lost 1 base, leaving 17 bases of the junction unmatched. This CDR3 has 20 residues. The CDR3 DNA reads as TGCGCCAGCAGCCAAGGGGTTATACCTTCAGGGGGTTACGGCAATCAGCCCCAGCATTTT. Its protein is CASSQGVIPSGGYGNQPQHF.

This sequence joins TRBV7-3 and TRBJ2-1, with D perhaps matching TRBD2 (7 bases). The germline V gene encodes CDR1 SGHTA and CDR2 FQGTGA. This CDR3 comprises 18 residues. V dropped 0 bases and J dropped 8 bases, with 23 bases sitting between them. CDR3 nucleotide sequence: TGTGCCAGCAGCTTAACCGCGGCCCACGGGGGGCTGAGCGATGAGCAGTTCTTC. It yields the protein CASSLTAAHGGLSDEQFF.

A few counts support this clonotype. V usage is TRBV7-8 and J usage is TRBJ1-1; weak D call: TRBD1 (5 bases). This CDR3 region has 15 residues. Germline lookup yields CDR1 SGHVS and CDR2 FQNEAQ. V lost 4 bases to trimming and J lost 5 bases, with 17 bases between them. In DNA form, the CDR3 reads TGTGCCAGCAGCTCTGAAATAGCAGGGAGGACTGAAGCTTTCTTT. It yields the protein CASSSEIAGRTEAFF.